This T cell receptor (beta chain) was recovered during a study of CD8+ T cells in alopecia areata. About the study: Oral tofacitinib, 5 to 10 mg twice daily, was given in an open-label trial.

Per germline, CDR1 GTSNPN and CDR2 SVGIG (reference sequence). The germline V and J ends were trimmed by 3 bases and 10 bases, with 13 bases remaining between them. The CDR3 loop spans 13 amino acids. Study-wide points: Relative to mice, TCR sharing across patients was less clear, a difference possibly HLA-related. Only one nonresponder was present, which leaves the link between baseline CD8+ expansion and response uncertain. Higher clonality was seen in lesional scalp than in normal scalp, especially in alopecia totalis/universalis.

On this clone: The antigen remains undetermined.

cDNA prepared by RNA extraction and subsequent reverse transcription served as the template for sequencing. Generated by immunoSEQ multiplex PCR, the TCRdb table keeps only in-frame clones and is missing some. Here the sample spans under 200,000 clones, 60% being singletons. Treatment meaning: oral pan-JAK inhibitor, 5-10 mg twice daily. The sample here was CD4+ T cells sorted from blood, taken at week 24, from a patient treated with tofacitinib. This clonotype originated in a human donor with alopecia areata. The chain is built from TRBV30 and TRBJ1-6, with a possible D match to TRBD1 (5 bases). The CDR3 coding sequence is TGTGCCTGGAGGGGGTCAGGGCAGTCACCCCTCCACTTT. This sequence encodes CAWRGSGQSPLHF.